The T cell receptor beta chain under discussion was sequenced for a study of cytomegalovirus exposure and HLA in healthy donors (dated by TCRdb to about 2017). Background for the entire study: An earlier analysis of about 560 of the donors reported under 300 Gb of sequence data and approximately 120 million unique TCR beta sequences obtained from 180 million or so T cells. An earlier analysis of around 580 of the donors used high-throughput TCR beta sequencing to judge whether each TCR beta V gene segment behaved as functional or pseudogenic. Because of strong linkage in the cohort, 4 to 6 DR-DQ haplotypes were treated as single units for association and clustering. The study was designed to test whether signatures of past pathogen exposure could be identified by cataloging public T cell receptors. A later genetic analysis took genome-wide SNP genotypes for about 65% of the 666 donors and used that subset as a discovery cohort. Rather than drawing on any new phenotypic data, the later analysis identified candidate immune exposures from TCR beta sequences and the way those sequences occurred across donors. The T cell repertoires of around 730 subjects were profiled by immunosequencing and related to cytomegalovirus serostatus. Donor age, sex, ethnicity and CMV serostatus were compiled alongside the repertoire data. The number of typed donors differed by locus: 629-630 for A, B, C, DRB1 and DQB1; about 520 for DQA1; 606 for DPA1; and 400 to 480 for DPB1. To predict cytomegalovirus infection status, the study brought together high-throughput TCR immunosequencing, statistical association of individual TCRs with disease status, and machine learning. About 280 gigabases of sequencing data and around 80 million unique TCR sequences made up an early release that covered over 550 HLA-typed donors. Besides the first cohort of 666 subjects, a separate validation cohort made up of 120 different subjects was used. On average, roughly 200,000 unique TCR beta nucleotide sequences were sequenced per donor among 398 genotyped donors of the cohort, with roughly 19% of those sequences being non-productive. In a later analysis, previously published TCR beta repertoires from more than 500 donors were re-analyzed and high-resolution HLA genotyping was added so that TCR occurrence patterns could be studied. Among the roughly 380 genotyped donors, about 83% belonged to the genetic ancestry cluster associated with self-reported Caucasian donors. All discovery cohort repertoires had been generated on a single sequencing platform. Both class I and class II loci were covered by HLA typing, at four-digit resolution. What the authors observed across the whole study: The sequencing pipeline was judged likely to have produced a cluster of highly shared sequence variants as a technical artifact. A later genetic analysis reported fewer N-insertions in productive TCRs among donors in an Asian-associated ancestry cluster than the roughly 650-donor mean. CMV serostatus was the only immune exposure information available for the cohort. In this cohort, only TCR beta chains were sequenced, and detectable features were limited by the absence of alpha or paired-chain data. In an earlier analysis of some 540 of the donors, most TCR beta V segments appeared in productive rearrangements about 87% or about 30% of the time, broadly matching IMGT annotations. In a later analysis, HLA-associated TCR beta chains were found to be more clonally expanded and to have lower generation probabilities than equally common non-associated chains. In vitro tests confirmed that a few of the cytomegalovirus-associated TCR beta chains recognize cytomegalovirus antigens. Several of the top co-occurrence clusters appeared to be linked to parvovirus B19, influenza, CMV and Epstein-Barr virus, according to a later analysis. According to the authors, the approach could potentially be generalized to other disease states and immunological phenotypes. When HLA alleles, especially DR and DQ, strongly co-occurred, TCR associations were difficult to assign to individual alleles. V-gene and J-gene trimming of TCR beta chains was associated with a missense DCLRE1C variant in a later genetic analysis, and the association was replicated in an independent cohort. Linkage disequilibrium might explain the correlated functional status among segregating V segments, but an unknown experimental factor could not be excluded. Because counts were too low, under 20 rarely observed V segments, including chromosome 9 orphons, were left out of the earlier analysis of some 640 of the donors. A later analysis associated about 18,000 TCR beta sequences with specific HLA alleles at a false discovery rate of 0.05. Across donors, most TCR sequences were observed very rarely, whereas some public TCRs were present in many individuals. According to a later analysis, most CMV-associated TCR beta chains appeared to be HLA-restricted, and the HLA associations seemed to be driven largely by CMV exposure. A total of around 150 TCR beta chains were listed by the study as associated with cytomegalovirus. HLA typing was unavailable for some donors at each locus, so association tests used only the typed subset. A further reported finding was that TCR beta sequences accurately predicted the HLA-A and HLA-B alleles for most subjects in the first cohort. Cytomegalovirus status was reported to be diagnosed by the classifier with high specificity and sensitivity in both the original and validation cohorts. Because the 87-base-pair reads could not distinguish some IMGT-functional V segments, including TRBV6-2 and TRBV6-3, those segments were excluded. In a later analysis, TCR association rates were found to vary across HLA loci, with the most associated TCRs seen for DRB1 alleles and the fewest for HLA-C alleles. Presence/absence analyses assumed roughly uniform sequencing depth across donors, an assumption that may not hold.

This clone showed up just once. This clone's antigen is unknown. No base-level quality is on record; no much larger clone is a single base apart. The cohort consisted of 600 or so healthy bone marrow donors. At the time of sampling, all cohort members were nominally healthy, though unrecorded immune exposures were likely present. The donor was CMV seropositive and belonged to the group of more than 250 seropositive cohort members. A peripheral blood sample was collected from each donor, and TCR beta sequencing was performed on peripheral blood mononuclear cells. The Qiagen DNeasy Blood Extraction Kit was used to extract genomic DNA from the blood cell samples. To prepare the library, the immunoSEQ multiplex PCR assay was applied. For the multiplex PCR, a mixture combining 60 forward primers for TCR Vbeta segments and 13 reverse primers for TCR Jbeta segments was used. A multiplex PCR assay on genomic DNA amplified the CDR3 region of rearranged TCR beta genes. Amplified TCR beta libraries were sequenced as 87-base-pair reads on the Illumina HiSeq System. The paper's data handling went like this. A later analysis counted about 80 million unique TCR beta chains across the 670 or so repertoires, and 10 million to 11 million of these chains were shared by at least two donors. A nearest-neighbor algorithm error-corrected the raw reads and collapsed the reads into unique sequences, merging closely related sequences to remove PCR and sequencing errors. V, D and J gene segments were assigned by aligning CDR3 sequences to IMGT reference sequences. For a sequence to be retained, a match of at least six nucleotides to both a V gene segment and a J gene segment was required. A rearrangement was called productive if the CDR3 had no stop codons and remained in frame with V and J, and every other rearrangement was called non-productive. Following IMGT convention, CDR3 was defined as the stretch from the second conserved V-encoded cysteine up to the conserved J-encoded phenylalanine. The earlier analysis of more than 450 of the donors excluded sequences that lacked an unambiguous match to a single V gene segment. An earlier analysis of about 590 of the donors classified V segments as functional when productive rearrangements were above 56.7% and as segregating when the standard deviation between donors was above 5%. A statistical classification framework was built for diagnosing cytomegalovirus status from the catalog of TCR beta chain sequences. In a later analysis, V and J genes were assigned by comparing TCR nucleotide sequences against IMGT/GENE-DB human TR gene sequences. The TCRdist pipeline was used in a later analysis to assign CDR3 sequences and most-parsimonious VDJ recombination scenarios. In a later analysis, every TCR beta chain was defined by the combination of its CDR3 amino acid sequence and its V-gene family, and reads without a unique V-gene family were dropped. In a later analysis, 450 to 600 highly shared, low-generation-probability nucleotide sequences were removed to address suspected cross-contamination and a sequencing artifact. For each public chain, a later analysis derived a clonal expansion index from normalized ranks of inferred template counts within each repertoire. In a later analysis, generation probabilities were computed using a VDJ recombination model fitted to out-of-frame rearrangements, and the results were checked against IGoR. In a later analysis, TCR-TCR, TCR-HLA and TCR-CMV co-occurrence was scored with hypergeometric tests, and a repertoire-size bias correction was applied to TCR pairs. In a later analysis, false discovery rates were estimated by permuting HLA or CMV assignments 20 times. A later analysis grouped co-occurring TCRs with DBSCAN, adding TCRdist sequence similarity when clustering within HLA-allele-positive subsets. Repertoires with fewer than 30,000 or more than 120,000 public chains, plus five repertoires with anomalous nucleotide sharing, were excluded from co-occurrence clustering. TCRdb retrieved this table from immuneACCESS and kept in-frame rearrangements only. Not all clones are present; in checked studies, unresolved V genes account for under half, and no reason is known for the remainder. V and J calls and clone size are as listed in that table; D and trimming were resolved from the DNA. The sample contains more than 85,000 clones, 76% of them found a single time. The biggest ten clones account for around 8.2% of the sample.

Here V drops 1 base and J drops 3 bases, and the junction holds 5 bases not matched to any gene. The CDR3 runs 18 residues from the cysteine to the phenylalanine. Just CDR3 DNA is preserved here, 54 bases in frame from base 1. CDR1 and CDR2 are read off the germline V gene as SGHAT and FQNNGV. The sample taken for sequencing was PBMCs. This clonotype was sampled from a man aged 40-49 years in good health and CMV-seropositive. The chain is encoded by TRBV11-2 joined to TRBJ2-3; 15 bases in the middle match TRBD2. The CDR3: CASSLGGLAGGGTDTQYF. The bases read TGTGCCAGCAGCTTAGGGGGACTAGCGGGAGGAGGGACAGATACGCAGTATTTT.